The 11 T cell receptor beta chains in this list originate from one sample, sequenced in a study of T cells in Graves' hyperthyroidism and ophthalmopathy. It was RNA transcripts that yielded the amplified TCR beta CDR3 regions. TCR CDR3 underwent first-round RT-PCR with the HTBI primer set. One entry per CDR3 protein, called by TCRdb with MiXCR from the multiplex PCR reads. The sample lists roughly 240,000 distinct CDR3 sequences; roughly 17% were seen once. Sequences were obtained from blood. All receptors derive from a woman aged 18-29 years with Graves' ophthalmopathy.

V is TRBV11-3 and J is TRBJ2-4; TRBD2 might be the D (7 bases). Between the trimmed V and J ends, which lost 0 bases and 6 bases, there was a span of 30 bases. The CDR3 consists of 21 residues. The V gene's germline CDR1 is SGHNT and CDR2 YENEEA. Here the CDR3 reads CASSLEPPSIRGAPGGNIQYF. The CDR3 DNA follows: TGTGCCAGCAGCTTAGAGCCCCCCTCTATCCGGGGGGCCCCCGGGGGAAACATTCAGTACTTC.

With respect to this clonotype: This may be a read error: a much more frequent sequence differs by one nucleotide. This likely comes from a read error, as the CDR3 has no conserved phenylalanine or tryptophan at its end. The gene calls are TRBV24-1 and TRBJ2-1; D is undetermined. CDR3 size: 13 residues. Trimming shortened V by 10 bases and J by 0 bases, and 9 bases separated the two germline ends. Germline lookup yields CDR1 KGHDR and CDR2 SFDVKD. The CDR3 DNA is TGTGCCACTGCTAGGACCTCCTACAATGAGCAGTTCCTC. This codes for CATARTSYNEQFL.

This clonotype was counted at least ten times. The V call is TRBV12-3 or TRBV12-4, the J call TRBJ2-1; D assignment may be TRBD1 or TRBD2 (5 bases each). CDR3 size: 16 residues. V was cut by 2 bases and J by 0 bases, with 11 bases left in between. The CDR3 DNA reads TGTGCCAGCAGTTTAACAGGAGGAAGCTCCTACAATGAGCAGTTCTTC. It yields the protein CASSLTGGSSYNEQFF.

This clonotype was seen many times. This sequence joins TRBV28 and TRBJ1-5; TRBD1 aligns across 11 bases. Per the germline V gene, CDR1 is MDHEN and CDR2 is SYDVKM. The length of the CDR3 is 16 residues. V lost 4 bases to trimming and J lost 7 bases; unmatched junction nucleotides: 9. The CDR3 protein is CASSSLGTGGWQPQHF. The CDR3 DNA is TGTGCCAGCAGTTCTCTCGGGACAGGGGGTTGGCAGCCCCAGCATTTT. The entire variable domain, with the rest obtained from reference TRBV28 and TRBJ1-5, is as follows: DVKVTQSSRYLVKRTGEKVFLECVQDMDHENMFWYRQDPGLGLRLIYFSYDVKMKEKGDIPEGYSVSREKKERFSLILESASTNQTSMYLCASSSLGTGGWQPQHFGDGTRLSIL.

This clonotype was recorded at least ten times. The chain is built from TRBV20-1 and TRBJ2-2; either TRBD1 or TRBD2 may supply D (6 bases each). Germline V lookup: CDR1 DFQATT, CDR2 SNEGSKA (reference sequence). Trimming removed 6 bases from V and 1 base from J, with 18 bases in between. The CDR3 is made up of 16 amino acids. CDR3 bases: TGCAGTGCCGGAGGGGGGATAGGCCTGAACACCGGGGAGCTGTTTTTT. This translates into CSAGGGIGLNTGELFF.

J is TRBJ2-7 and V is TRBV28; 12 bases agree with TRBD2. Germline V CDR1 and CDR2: MDHEN, SYDVKM. The CDR3 is 18 amino acids. V was pared by 7 bases and J by 2 bases, with 15 bases of the junction left unmatched. CDR3 DNA sequence: TGTGCCAGCAACCCAACGGTGAGGACTAGCGGGACAGCCTACGAGCAGTACTTC. Translation gives CASNPTVRTSGTAYEQYF.

This clonotype has ten or more counts. V is TRBV5-1 and J is TRBJ2-1, with a weak D call TRBD1 (6 bases). Trimming removed 2 bases from V and 7 bases from J, with 13 bases in between. The CDR3 runs to 14 residues. Germline V gene sequence: CDR1 SGHRS, CDR2 YFSETQ. The CDR3 DNA sequence: TGCGCCAGCAGCTTAAACAGGGCGAGGAATGAGCAGTTCTTC. This gives the protein CASSLNRARNEQFF.

This clonotype was seen at least ten times. The chain links TRBV30 to TRBJ2-1, with 13 bases lining up with TRBD2. Per the germline V gene, CDR1 is GTSNPN and CDR2 is SVGIG (reference sequence). J was trimmed by 0 bases and V by 2 bases; bases with no gene match: 16. The CDR3 contains 21 residues. This CDR3 reads CAWSWLGTSGNQGGSYNEQFF. The CDR3 coding sequence is TGTGCCTGGAGTTGGCTGGGGACTAGCGGGAATCAGGGTGGCTCCTACAATGAGCAGTTCTTC.

This clonotype was detected many times. The V and J genes are TRBV6-6 and TRBJ2-4, with D perhaps TRBD1 or TRBD2 (6 bases each). Germline CDR1 and CDR2: MNHNY and SVGAGI (reference sequence). CDR3 length: 14 residues. Deletions cut 2 bases from V and 3 bases from J, with 8 bases between. The CDR3: CASSYEGGKNIQYF. In DNA, the CDR3 is TGTGCCAGCAGTTACGAGGGGGGCAAAAACATTCAGTACTTC.

This clonotype was seen many times. The V call is TRBV7-2, the J call TRBJ2-1; no clear D. Germline CDR1 is SGHTA and CDR2 is FQGNSA. The V and J ends lost 2 bases and 5 bases respectively, with 13 bases between them. The CDR3 is 15 amino acids. The CDR3 here is CASSLHMGKNNEQFF. In DNA, the CDR3 is TGTGCCAGCAGCTTACACATGGGGAAAAACAATGAGCAGTTCTTC.

This clonotype was recorded at least ten times. V gene TRBV6-6 combines with J gene TRBJ1-1; 9 bases map to TRBD1. V lost 0 bases, J lost 1 base, and 3 bases stayed unmatched. Germline CDR1 reads MNHNY; CDR2 reads SVGAGI (reference sequence). This CDR3 is built from 16 residues. In DNA, the CDR3 is TGTGCCAGCAGTTACTCGATACAGGGGGCGAACACTGAAGCTTTCTTT. Translating it yields CASSYSIQGANTEAFF.